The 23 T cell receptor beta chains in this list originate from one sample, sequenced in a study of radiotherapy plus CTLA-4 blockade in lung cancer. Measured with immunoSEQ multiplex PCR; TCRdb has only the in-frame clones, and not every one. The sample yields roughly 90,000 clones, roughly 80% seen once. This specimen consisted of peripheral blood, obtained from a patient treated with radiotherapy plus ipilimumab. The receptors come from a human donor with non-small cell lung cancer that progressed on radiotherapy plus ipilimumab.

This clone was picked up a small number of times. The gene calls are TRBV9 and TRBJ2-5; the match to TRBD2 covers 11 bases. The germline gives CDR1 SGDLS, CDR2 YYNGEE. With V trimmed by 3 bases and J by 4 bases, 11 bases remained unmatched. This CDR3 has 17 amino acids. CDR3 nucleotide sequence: TGTGCCAGCAGCGGGCGACTAGCGGGAAAGTCCGGAGAGACCCAGTACTTC. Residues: CASSGRLAGKSGETQYF.

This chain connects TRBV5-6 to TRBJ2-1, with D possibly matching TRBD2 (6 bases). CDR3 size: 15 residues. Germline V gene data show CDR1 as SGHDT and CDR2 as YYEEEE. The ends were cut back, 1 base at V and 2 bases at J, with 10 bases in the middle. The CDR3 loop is CASSLSPSAYNEQFF. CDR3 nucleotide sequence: TGTGCCAGCAGCTTGTCTCCTAGCGCCTACAATGAGCAGTTCTTC.

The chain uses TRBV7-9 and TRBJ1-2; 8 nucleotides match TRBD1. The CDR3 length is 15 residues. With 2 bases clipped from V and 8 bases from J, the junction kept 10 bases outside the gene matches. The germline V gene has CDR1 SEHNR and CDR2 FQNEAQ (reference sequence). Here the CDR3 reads CASSLSARGLGGYTF. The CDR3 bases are TGTGCCAGCAGCTTAAGCGCCAGGGGGCTTGGCGGCTACACCTTC.

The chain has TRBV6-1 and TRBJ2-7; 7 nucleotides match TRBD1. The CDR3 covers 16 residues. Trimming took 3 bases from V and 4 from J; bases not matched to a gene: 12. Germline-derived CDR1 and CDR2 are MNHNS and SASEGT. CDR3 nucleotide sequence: TGTGCCAGCAGTGAGTGGACAGGTCCTGTATTGTACGAGCAGTACTTC. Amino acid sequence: CASSEWTGPVLYEQYF.

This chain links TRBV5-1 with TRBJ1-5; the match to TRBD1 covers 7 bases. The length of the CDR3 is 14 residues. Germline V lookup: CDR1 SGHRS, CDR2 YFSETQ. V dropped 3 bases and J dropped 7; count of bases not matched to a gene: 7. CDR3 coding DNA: TGCGCCAGCAGCTCGACAGGGTATGACCAGCCCCAGCATTTT. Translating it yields CASSSTGYDQPQHF.

The CDR3 bases are TGCGCCAGCAGCACCCAGGGACTAGCGGATTCCTACGAGCAGTACTTC. Amino acids: CASSTQGLADSYEQYF. This chain connects TRBV4-1 to TRBJ2-7; 11 bases map to TRBD2. The CDR3 runs to 16 residues. Germline CDR1 reads MGHRA; CDR2 reads YSYEKL. V shed 5 bases, J shed 1 base, and the junction held 7 bases outside the gene matches.

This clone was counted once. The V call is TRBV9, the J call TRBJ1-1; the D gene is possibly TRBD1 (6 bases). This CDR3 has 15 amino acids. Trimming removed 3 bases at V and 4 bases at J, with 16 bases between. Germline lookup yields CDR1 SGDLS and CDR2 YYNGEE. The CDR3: CASSEGQQGSTEAFF. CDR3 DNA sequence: TGTGCCAGCAGCGAGGGGCAACAGGGAAGCACTGAAGCTTTCTTT.

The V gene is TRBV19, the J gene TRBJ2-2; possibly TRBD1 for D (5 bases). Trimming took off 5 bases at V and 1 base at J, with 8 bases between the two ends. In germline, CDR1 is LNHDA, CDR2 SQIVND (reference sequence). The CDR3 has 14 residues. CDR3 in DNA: TGTGCCAGTAGTTCCCAGGGGAACACCGGGGAGCTGTTTTTT. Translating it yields CASSSQGNTGELFF.

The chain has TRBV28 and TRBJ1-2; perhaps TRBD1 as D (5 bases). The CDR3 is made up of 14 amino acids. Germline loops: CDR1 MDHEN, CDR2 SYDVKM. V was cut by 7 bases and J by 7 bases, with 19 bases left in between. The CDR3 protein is CASIRNQGSGGYTF. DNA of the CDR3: TGTGCCAGCATTCGAAACCAGGGTTCGGGTGGCTACACCTTC.

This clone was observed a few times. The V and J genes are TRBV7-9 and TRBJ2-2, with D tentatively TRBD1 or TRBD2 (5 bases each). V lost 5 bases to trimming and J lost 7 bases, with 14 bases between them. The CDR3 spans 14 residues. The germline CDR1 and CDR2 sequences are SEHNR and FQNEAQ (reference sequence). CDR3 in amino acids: CASSPGTLGGELFF. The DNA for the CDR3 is TGTGCCAGCAGCCCCGGGACCCTGGGCGGGGAGCTGTTTTTT.

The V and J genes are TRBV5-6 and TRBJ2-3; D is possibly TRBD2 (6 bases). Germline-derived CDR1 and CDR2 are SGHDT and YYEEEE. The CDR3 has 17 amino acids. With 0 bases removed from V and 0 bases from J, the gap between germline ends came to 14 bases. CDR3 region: CASSLGRGRASTDTQYF. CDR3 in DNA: TGTGCCAGCAGCTTGGGGCGGGGACGGGCAAGCACAGATACGCAGTATTTT.

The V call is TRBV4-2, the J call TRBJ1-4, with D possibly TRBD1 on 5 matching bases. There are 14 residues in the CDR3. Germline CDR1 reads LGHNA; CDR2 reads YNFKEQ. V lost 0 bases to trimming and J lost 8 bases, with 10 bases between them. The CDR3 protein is CASSQDGTTEKLFF. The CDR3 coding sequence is TGTGCCAGCAGCCAAGATGGGACCACAGAAAAACTGTTTTTT.

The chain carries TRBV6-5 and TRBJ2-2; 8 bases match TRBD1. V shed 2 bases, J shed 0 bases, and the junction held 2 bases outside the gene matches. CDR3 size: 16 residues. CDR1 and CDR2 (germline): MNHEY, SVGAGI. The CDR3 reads CASSYGGQANTGELFF. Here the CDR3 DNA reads TGTGCCAGCAGTTACGGGGGACAGGCGAACACCGGGGAGCTGTTTTTT.

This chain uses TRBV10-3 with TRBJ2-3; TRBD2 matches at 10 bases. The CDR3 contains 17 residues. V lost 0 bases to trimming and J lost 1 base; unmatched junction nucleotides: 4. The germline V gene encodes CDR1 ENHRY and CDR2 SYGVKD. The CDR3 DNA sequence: TGTGCCATCAGTGAGTCTGGCGGGACTAGCGGCACAGATACGCAGTATTTT. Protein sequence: CAISESGGTSGTDTQYF.

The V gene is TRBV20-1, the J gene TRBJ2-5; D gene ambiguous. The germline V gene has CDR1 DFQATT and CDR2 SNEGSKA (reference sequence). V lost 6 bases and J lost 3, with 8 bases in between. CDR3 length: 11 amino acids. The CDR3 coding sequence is TGCAGTGCCCTACCAGAAGAGACCCAGTACTTC. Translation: CSALPEETQYF.

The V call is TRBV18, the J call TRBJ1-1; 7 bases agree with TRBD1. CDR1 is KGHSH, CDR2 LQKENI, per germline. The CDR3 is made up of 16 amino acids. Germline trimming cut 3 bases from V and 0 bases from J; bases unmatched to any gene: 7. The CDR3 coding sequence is TGTGCCAGCTCACCGATGACAGGGCGATTGAACACTGAAGCTTTCTTT. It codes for CASSPMTGRLNTEAFF.

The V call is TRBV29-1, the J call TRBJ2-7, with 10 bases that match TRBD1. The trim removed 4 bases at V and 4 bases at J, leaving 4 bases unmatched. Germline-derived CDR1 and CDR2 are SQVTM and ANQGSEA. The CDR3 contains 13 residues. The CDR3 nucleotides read TGCAGCGTTGCATCGGGACAGGGGTACGAGCAGTACTTC. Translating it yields CSVASGQGYEQYF.

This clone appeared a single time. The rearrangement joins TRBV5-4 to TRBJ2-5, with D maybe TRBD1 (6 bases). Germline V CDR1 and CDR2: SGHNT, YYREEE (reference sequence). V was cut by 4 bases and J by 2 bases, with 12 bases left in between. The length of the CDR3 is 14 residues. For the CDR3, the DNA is TGTGCCAGCAGCCATGGACAGAATCAAGAGACCCAGTACTTC. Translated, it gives CASSHGQNQETQYF.

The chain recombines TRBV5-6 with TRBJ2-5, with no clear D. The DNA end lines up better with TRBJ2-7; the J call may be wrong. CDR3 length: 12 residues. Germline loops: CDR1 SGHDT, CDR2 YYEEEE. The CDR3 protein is CASSRNSYEQYF. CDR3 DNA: TGTGCCAGCAGCCGCAACTCCTACGAGCAGTACTTC.

The CDR3 nucleotides read TGTGCCAGCAGCCCTGGACAGGGATGGAATCAGCCCCAGCATTTT. Translating it yields CASSPGQGWNQPQHF. The rearrangement joins TRBV7-9 to TRBJ1-5, with 8 bases matching TRBD1. V lost 5 bases, J lost 4 bases, and 7 bases stayed unmatched. CDR3 size: 15 residues. Germline-derived CDR1 and CDR2 are SEHNR and FQNEAQ (reference sequence).

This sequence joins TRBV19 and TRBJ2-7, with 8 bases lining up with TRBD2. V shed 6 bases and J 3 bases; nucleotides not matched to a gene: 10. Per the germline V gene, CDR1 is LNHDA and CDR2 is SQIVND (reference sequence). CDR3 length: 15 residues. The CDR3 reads CASSPRVAGIYEQYF. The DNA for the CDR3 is TGTGCCAGTAGCCCTCGAGTAGCGGGAATCTACGAGCAGTACTTC.

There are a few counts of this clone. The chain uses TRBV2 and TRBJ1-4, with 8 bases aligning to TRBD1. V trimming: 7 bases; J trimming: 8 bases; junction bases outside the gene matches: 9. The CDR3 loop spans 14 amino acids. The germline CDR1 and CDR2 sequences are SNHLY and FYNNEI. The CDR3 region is CASTKDRGREKLFF. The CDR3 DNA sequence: TGTGCCAGCACCAAAGACAGGGGAAGGGAAAAACTGTTTTTT.

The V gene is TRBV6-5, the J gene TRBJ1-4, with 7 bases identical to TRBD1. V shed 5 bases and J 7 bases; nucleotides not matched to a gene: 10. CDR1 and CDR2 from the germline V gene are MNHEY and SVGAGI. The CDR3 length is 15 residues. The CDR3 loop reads CASSADDRAGEKLFF. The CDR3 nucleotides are TGTGCCAGCAGTGCCGATGACAGGGCGGGTGAAAAACTGTTTTTT.